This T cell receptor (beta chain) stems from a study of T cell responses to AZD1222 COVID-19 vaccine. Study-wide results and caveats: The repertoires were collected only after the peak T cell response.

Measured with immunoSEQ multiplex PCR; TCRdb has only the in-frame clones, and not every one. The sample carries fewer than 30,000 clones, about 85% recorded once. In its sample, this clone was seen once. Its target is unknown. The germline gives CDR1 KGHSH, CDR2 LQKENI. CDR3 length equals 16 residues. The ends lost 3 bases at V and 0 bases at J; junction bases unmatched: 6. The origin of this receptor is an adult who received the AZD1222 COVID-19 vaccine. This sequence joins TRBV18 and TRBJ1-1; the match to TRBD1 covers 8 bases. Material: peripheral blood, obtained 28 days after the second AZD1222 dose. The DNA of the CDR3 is TGTGCCAGCTCACCCGGGACAGGAGCGATGAACACTGAAGCTTTCTTT. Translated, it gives CASSPGTGAMNTEAFF.